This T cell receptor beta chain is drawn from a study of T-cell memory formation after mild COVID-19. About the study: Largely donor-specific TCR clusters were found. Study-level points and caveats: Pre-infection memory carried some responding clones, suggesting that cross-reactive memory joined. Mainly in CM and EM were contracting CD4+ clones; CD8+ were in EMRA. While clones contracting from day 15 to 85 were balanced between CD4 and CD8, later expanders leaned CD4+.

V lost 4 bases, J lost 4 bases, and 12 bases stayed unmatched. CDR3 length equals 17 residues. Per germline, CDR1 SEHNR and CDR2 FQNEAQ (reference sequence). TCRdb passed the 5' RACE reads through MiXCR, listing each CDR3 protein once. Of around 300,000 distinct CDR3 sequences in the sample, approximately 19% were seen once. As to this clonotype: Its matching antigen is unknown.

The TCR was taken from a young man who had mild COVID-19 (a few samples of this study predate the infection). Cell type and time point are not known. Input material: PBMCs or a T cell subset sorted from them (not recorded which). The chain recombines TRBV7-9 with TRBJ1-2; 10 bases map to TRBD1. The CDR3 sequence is CASSSIDPDRGIYGYTF. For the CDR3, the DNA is TGTGCCAGCAGCTCCATAGATCCGGACAGGGGGATCTATGGCTACACCTTC.